This T cell receptor (beta chain) was sequenced in a study of blood T cell repertoires in COVID-19. This clone was observed once. Germline V gives CDR1 SGHNT, CDR2 YENEEA. This CDR3 comprises 13 residues. V was trimmed by 5 bases and J by 5 bases, leaving 13 bases between them. Some clones are missing from TCRdb's copy, which holds only in-frame ones; the method was immunoSEQ multiplex PCR. The sample shows 240,000 or so clones, over 65% of them seen only once. The source material was peripheral blood. This chain uses TRBV11-3 with TRBJ2-7; the D gene is possibly TRBD1 (6 bases). This sequence originates from a woman over 75 with acute or convalescent COVID-19. The CDR3 nucleotides are TGTGCCAGCAGCAAATACAGGGACCACGAGCAGTACTTC. Translated, it gives CASSKYRDHEQYF.